Sequencing of this T cell receptor (beta chain) was carried out in a study of cytomegalovirus exposure and HLA in healthy donors. This clone was seen only a few times. Its specificity is unknown. 60 Vbeta and 13 Jbeta primers were used in PCR. Profiled with immunoSEQ multiplex PCR; TCRdb holds only in-frame clones, not every one. Found here are around 150,000 clones, approximately 80% of them singletons; the top ten hold 6% to 8%. This CDR3 has 13 amino acids. Germline CDR1 and CDR2: MGHRA and YSYEKL. V was clipped by 4 bases and J by 6 bases, with 12 bases between them. Study-wide points: A later analysis reportedly found fewer N-insertions in an Asian-associated ancestry cluster than the roughly 670-donor mean.

This sequence originates from a male donor in good health and CMV-seropositive. The V gene is TRBV4-1, the J gene TRBJ1-2, with D perhaps TRBD1 (6 bases). Sequenced material: PBMCs. DNA for the CDR3: TGCGCCAGCAGCCCACAGGGTTCGGATGGCTACACCTTC. Amino acids: CASSPQGSDGYTF.